The 5 T cell receptor beta chains below were found in one sample sequenced in a study of blood T cells in healthy people across ages. With a J-beta primer mix and a sample-barcoded 5' primer, a second PCR ran roughly 6 to 11 cycles. MiXCR, applied by TCRdb to the 5' RACE reads, yields one record per CDR3 protein. The table includes some 920,000 distinct CDR3 sequences, roughly 47% detected once. The specimen was blood. The receptors come from a woman aged 55-75 years in good health.

In this sample, this clonotype turned up many times. The V call is TRBV27, the J call TRBJ2-1; D remains ambiguous. The germline V and J ends were trimmed by 0 bases and 2 bases, with 8 bases remaining between them. Germline V gives CDR1 MNHEY, CDR2 SMNVEV (reference sequence). The CDR3 has 15 amino acids. The DNA for the CDR3 is TGTGCCAGCAGTTTATCCGCGTCCCCCTACAATGAGCAGTTCTTC. It specifies CASSLSASPYNEQFF.

A few counts support this clonotype. The chain employs TRBV25-1 and TRBJ2-2; D may be TRBD2 (6 bases). Germline V CDR1 and CDR2: MGHDK, SYGVNS. The V end lost 8 bases, the J end lost 1 base, and 14 bases lay between the germline ends. The CDR3 sequence is 15 residues long. CDR3 in DNA: TGTGCCAGCGGAATTTGGACTAAGAACACCGGGGAGCTGTTTTTT. Translated: CASGIWTKNTGELFF.

V gene TRBV7-9 combines with J gene TRBJ2-5; 9 bases align to TRBD2. This CDR3 region has 18 residues. V lost 3 bases and J lost 11; bases outside the gene matches: 22. Per the germline V gene, CDR1 is SEHNR and CDR2 is FQNEAQ (reference sequence). The chain's CDR3 is CASSFTFLAGDDFNEQYF. In DNA, the CDR3 is TGTGCCAGCAGCTTCACATTCTTAGCGGGAGATGATTTCAATGAGCAGTACTTC.

For this clonotype: It may be a read error: a sequence one base away is much more abundant. The J gene is TRBJ2-6, the V gene TRBV6-5; unclear D gene. The CDR3 is 14 amino acids. Trimming pared 5 bases from V and 3 bases from J, leaving 8 bases between. Germline V lookup: CDR1 MNHEY, CDR2 SVGAGI. CDR3 sequence: CASSAMGGANVLTF. CDR3 in DNA: TGTGCCAGCAGTGCGATGGGTGGGGCCAACGTCCTGACTTTC.

This clonotype was detected only once. This sequence joins TRBV24-1 and TRBJ2-3; the D is unclear. V dropped 3 bases and J dropped 3 bases, with 9 bases sitting between them. The CDR3 length is 14 residues. Germline CDR1 is KGHDR and CDR2 is SFDVKD. CDR3 sequence: CATSDRVGTDTQYF. CDR3 nucleotide sequence: TGTGCCACCAGTGATCGTGTGGGTACAGATACGCAGTATTTT.